There are a few counts of the clone carrying this T cell receptor (beta chain). Its antigen is undetermined. The data originate from a study of blood T cells in healthy people across ages. Looked up from germline, CDR1 is MNHNS and CDR2 is SASEGT. The ends were cut back, 3 bases at V and 12 bases at J, with 18 bases in the middle. The CDR3 is 13 amino acids. Together with a sample-barcoded 5' primer, a J-beta primer mix was included in a second PCR lasting roughly 6 to 12 cycles. Each sample yielded at least 2.5 million CDR3-containing paired-end reads. MiXCR, applied by TCRdb to the 5' RACE reads, yields one record per CDR3 protein. The sample lists about 1.6 million distinct CDR3 sequences, approximately 32% seen once, with about 11% in the top ten. Study results and limitations: The donors' CMV status was not determined, possibly confounding changes in expanded clonotypes.

The authors isolated at least 6.5 million PBMCs per sample. The amount of total RNA extracted per sample was at least 5.5 micrograms. This receptor was identified in a woman aged 25 to 45 in good health. The chain recombines TRBV6-1 with TRBJ2-7; D might be TRBD2 (5 bases). What was sequenced was blood. The CDR3 is CASSEAGLGVRYF. The CDR3 DNA sequence: TGTGCCAGCAGTGAGGCTGGACTTGGGGTGCGGTACTTC.